The present TCR beta chain was sequenced within a study of cytomegalovirus exposure and HLA in healthy donors. A note on this clone: Its antigen is as yet unknown.

The assay was immunoSEQ multiplex PCR, and TCRdb's table has in-frame clones only and misses some. Counted here are roughly 250,000 clones, roughly 89% occurring once; the ten biggest clones make up 2.6%. Study outcomes and limitations: The study flagged roughly 150 TCR beta chains as cytomegalovirus-associated.

Trimming left V 7 bases short and J 1 base short, with 16 bases between. From germline, CDR1 is MDHEN and CDR2 SYDVKM. The CDR3 is 15 amino acids. The source of this sequence is a man younger than 35 in good health and CMV-seronegative. V is TRBV28 and J is TRBJ2-5; a possible D gene is TRBD2 (6 bases). The sequenced sample was PBMCs. CDR3 bases: TGTGCCAGCACCCAGGGACTGGGGACCCAAGAGACCCAGTACTTC. Residues: CASTQGLGTQETQYF.